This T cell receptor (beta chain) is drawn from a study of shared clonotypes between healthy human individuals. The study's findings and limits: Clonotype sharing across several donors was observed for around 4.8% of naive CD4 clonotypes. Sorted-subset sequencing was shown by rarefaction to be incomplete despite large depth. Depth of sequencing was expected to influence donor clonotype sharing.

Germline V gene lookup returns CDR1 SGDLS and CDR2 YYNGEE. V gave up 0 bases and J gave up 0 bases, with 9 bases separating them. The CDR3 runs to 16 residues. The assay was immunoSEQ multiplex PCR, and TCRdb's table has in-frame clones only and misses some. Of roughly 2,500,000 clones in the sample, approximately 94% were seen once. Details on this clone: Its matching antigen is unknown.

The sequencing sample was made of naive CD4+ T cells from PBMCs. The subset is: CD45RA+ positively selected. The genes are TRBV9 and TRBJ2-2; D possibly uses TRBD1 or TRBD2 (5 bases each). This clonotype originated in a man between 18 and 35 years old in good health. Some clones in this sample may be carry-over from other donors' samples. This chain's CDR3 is CASSVGGETNTGELFF. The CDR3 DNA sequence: TGTGCCAGCAGCGTAGGAGGGGAGACGAACACCGGGGAGCTGTTTTTT.